This T cell receptor (beta chain) came from a study of cytomegalovirus exposure and HLA in healthy donors. 60 Vbeta and 13 Jbeta primers were used in PCR. Some clones are missing from TCRdb's copy, which holds only in-frame ones; the method was immunoSEQ multiplex PCR. This sample has roughly 130,000 clones; over 60% occur once, and the top ten carry approximately 1%. V lost 6 bases to trimming and J lost 4 bases, with 14 bases between them. The CDR3 is 14 residues long. The germline CDR1 and CDR2 sequences are MNHEY and SMNVEV (reference sequence). What was sequenced was PBMCs. This sequence originates from a human donor in good health. This chain uses TRBV27 with TRBJ2-3, with D possibly matching TRBD2 (6 bases). As DNA, the CDR3 is TGTGCCAGCAGCCTCCTGGGGGGAGCAGATACGCAGTATTTT. It yields the protein CASSLLGGADTQYF.